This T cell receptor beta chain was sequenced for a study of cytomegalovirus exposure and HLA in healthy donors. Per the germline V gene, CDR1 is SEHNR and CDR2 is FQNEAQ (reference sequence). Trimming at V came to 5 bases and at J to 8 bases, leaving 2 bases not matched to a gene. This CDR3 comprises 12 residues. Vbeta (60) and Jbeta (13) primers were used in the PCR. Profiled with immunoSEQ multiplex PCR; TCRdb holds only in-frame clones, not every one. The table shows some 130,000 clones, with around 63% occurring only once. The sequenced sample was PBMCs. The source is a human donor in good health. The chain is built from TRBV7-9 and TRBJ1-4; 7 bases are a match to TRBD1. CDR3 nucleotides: TGTGCCAGCAGCACGACAGGGGAAAAACTGTTTTTT. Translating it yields CASSTTGEKLFF.